This TCR beta chain was recovered during a study of identical twins. Germline V gene data show CDR1 as MNHEY and CDR2 as SVGEGT. Trimming removed 8 bases at V and 4 bases at J, with 3 bases between. The CDR3 is 9 amino acids. This clonotype came up many times. TCRdb re-called the 5' RACE reads through MiXCR, storing one row per CDR3 protein. The sample lists some 900,000 distinct CDR3 sequences; around 12% were seen once. These data were likewise used in another study, on yellow fever vaccine responses in identical twins.

This TCR came from a woman between 18 and 30 years old in good health. Sequencing input: PBMCs. The chain uses TRBV6-2 or TRBV6-3 and TRBJ2-7; D is uncertain. The CDR3 sequence: CASGYEQYF. DNA of the CDR3: TGTGCCAGCGGGTACGAGCAGTACTTC.